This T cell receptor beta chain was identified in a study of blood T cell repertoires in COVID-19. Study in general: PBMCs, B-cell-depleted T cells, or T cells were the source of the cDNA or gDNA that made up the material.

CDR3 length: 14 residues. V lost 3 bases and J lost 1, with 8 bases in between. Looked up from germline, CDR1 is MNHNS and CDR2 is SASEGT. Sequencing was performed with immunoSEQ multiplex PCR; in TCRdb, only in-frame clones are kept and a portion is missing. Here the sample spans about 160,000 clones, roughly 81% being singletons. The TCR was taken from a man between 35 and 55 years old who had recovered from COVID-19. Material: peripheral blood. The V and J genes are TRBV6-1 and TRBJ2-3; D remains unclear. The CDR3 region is CASSEVEGTDTQYF. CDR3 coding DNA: TGTGCCAGCAGTGAGGTAGAGGGCACAGATACGCAGTATTTT.